These 30 T cell receptor beta chains originate from one sample sequenced in a study of shared clonotypes between healthy human individuals. This table comes from immunoSEQ multiplex PCR, and its TCRdb copy is limited to in-frame clones, with some not included. The repertoire has about 2.4 million clones, roughly 93% of them found once; the top ten carry more than 0.35%. The material sequenced was naive CD4+ T cells from PBMCs. Subset denoted: CD45RA+ positively selected. Every receptor here comes from a man younger than 35 in good health. Some clones in this sample may be carry-over from other donors' samples.

The chain recombines TRBV9 with TRBJ2-3; TRBD1 agrees at 10 bases. This CDR3 is 15 amino acids long. CDR1 is SGDLS, CDR2 YYNGEE, per germline. With 4 bases clipped from V and 3 bases from J, the junction kept 5 bases outside the gene matches. CDR3 residues: CASSIRDRGTDTQYF. Written as DNA, the CDR3 is TGTGCCAGCAGCATCAGGGACAGGGGAACAGATACGCAGTATTTT. Full variable domain (remainder filled in from reference TRBV9 and TRBJ2-3): DSGVTQTPKHLITATGQRVTLRCSPRSGDLSVYWYQQSLDQGLQFLIQYYNGEERAKGNILERFSAQQFPDLHSELNLSSLELGDSALYFCASSIRDRGTDTQYFGPGTRLTVL.

The V call is TRBV28, the J call TRBJ1-5, with unresolved D. In germline, CDR1 is MDHEN, CDR2 SYDVKM. Trimming stripped 7 bases from V and 6 bases from J, with 7 bases between. The CDR3 spans 11 residues. Here the CDR3 reads CASTSSQPQHF. Written as DNA, the CDR3 is TGTGCCAGCACCTCCAGTCAGCCCCAGCATTTT.

The chain uses TRBV4-1 and TRBJ2-5, with 16 positions matching TRBD2. The CDR3 consists of 19 residues. Germline CDR1 reads MGHRA; CDR2 reads YSYEKL. The V and J ends lost 0 bases and 5 bases, in that order; junction bases with no gene match: 9. CDR3 residues: CASSQDRGLAGGKIETQYF. For the CDR3, the DNA is TGCGCCAGCAGCCAAGATCGGGGACTAGCGGGAGGGAAAATTGAGACCCAGTACTTC.

This chain uses TRBV11-1 with TRBJ2-7; tentative D call: TRBD2 (6 bases). Trimming shortened V by 3 bases and J by 5 bases, and 8 bases separated the two germline ends. The germline gives CDR1 SGHAT, CDR2 FQDESV (reference sequence). The CDR3 is made up of 12 amino acids. This CDR3 is CASSFRENEQYF. The CDR3 DNA follows: TGTGCCAGCAGCTTCCGGGAGAACGAGCAGTACTTC.

The chain combines TRBV5-1 with TRBJ1-4; 7 bases agree with TRBD1. Germline V gene lookup returns CDR1 SGHRS and CDR2 YFSETQ. The ends lost 0 bases at V and 8 bases at J; junction bases unmatched: 4. The CDR3 is 14 residues long. The DNA for the CDR3 is TGCGCCAGCAGCTTGGCGGGACAGCGGGAAAAACTGTTTTTT. Translating it yields CASSLAGQREKLFF. Variable domain in full (rest from reference TRBV5-1 and TRBJ1-4): KAGVTQTPRYLIKTRGQQVTLSCSPISGHRSVSWYQQTPGQGLQFLFEYFSETQRNKGNFPGRFSGRQFSNSRSEMNVSTLELGDSALYLCASSLAGQREKLFFGSGTQLSVL.

This CDR3 reads CAWSGLALTDTQYF. The CDR3 region has the DNA TGTGCCTGGAGTGGTCTAGCCCTCACAGATACGCAGTATTTT. The chain employs TRBV30 and TRBJ2-3; a possible D gene is TRBD2 (5 bases). Germline loops: CDR1 GTSNPN, CDR2 SVGIG (reference sequence). V was pared by 1 base and J by 2 bases, with 10 bases between. CDR3 length: 14 residues.

The rearrangement joins TRBV7-3 to TRBJ2-7, with 12 bases aligning to TRBD1. V shed 5 bases and J 2 bases; nucleotides not matched to a gene: 4. The CDR3 covers 15 residues. Germline V gives CDR1 SGHTA, CDR2 FQGTGA. The CDR3 nucleotides are TGTGCCAGCAGCCATGGGACAGGGGGCCCCTACGAGCAGTACTTC. It yields the protein CASSHGTGGPYEQYF.

V is TRBV27 and J is TRBJ2-3; 8 bases agree with TRBD1. V gave up 6 bases and J gave up 2 bases; unmatched junction bases: 10. Per the germline V gene, CDR1 is MNHEY and CDR2 is SMNVEV (reference sequence). The CDR3 consists of 16 residues. The CDR3 bases are TGTGCCAGCAGCTATCAGGGGGCACCTCACACAGATACGCAGTATTTT. It yields the protein CASSYQGAPHTDTQYF.

J is TRBJ2-4 and V is TRBV5-1; TRBD1 matches at 12 bases. This CDR3 is built from 14 residues. CDR1 SGHRS and CDR2 YFSETQ come from the germline V gene. The ends lost 4 bases at V and 8 bases at J; junction bases unmatched: 4. The CDR3 nucleotides are TGCGCCAGCAGCGGGACAGGGGGCAGTCACATTCAGTACTTC. It yields the protein CASSGTGGSHIQYF.

The chain links TRBV6-1 to TRBJ1-2, with 11 bases lining up with TRBD1. Trimming removed 3 bases from V and 7 bases from J; junction bases left unmatched: 10. Germline CDR1 is MNHNS and CDR2 is SASEGT. The CDR3 length is 16 residues. This CDR3 reads CASSDPPGQGALGYTF. CDR3 DNA: TGTGCCAGCAGTGATCCCCCCGGACAGGGGGCGCTTGGCTACACCTTC.

In DNA, the CDR3 is TGTGCCAGCAGCAGGTTGGGACAGTCAATATACGAGCAGTACTTC. Protein product: CASSRLGQSIYEQYF. V gene TRBV27 combines with J gene TRBJ2-7, with 7 nucleotides matching TRBD1. CDR1 and CDR2 (germline): MNHEY, SMNVEV (reference sequence). The V gene end was trimmed by 6 bases and the J gene end by 4 bases; junction bases not matched to a gene: 12. CDR3 length equals 15 residues.

The V gene is TRBV28, the J gene TRBJ2-5, with D perhaps TRBD2 (5 bases). The J call may be faulty, since TRBJ2-7 better matches the DNA end. The CDR3 is 13 amino acids. Germline assignment: CDR1 MDHEN and CDR2 SYDVKM. CDR3 sequence: CASSQRPSYEQYF. CDR3 nucleotides: TGTGCCAGCAGTCAGCGGCCTTCCTACGAGCAGTACTTC.

The CDR3, as DNA: TGTGCTAGTGGTGCATCGGGCGCAGATACGCAGTATTTT. As protein: CASGASGADTQYF. The rearrangement joins TRBV12-5 to TRBJ2-3; D is unclear. V lost 5 bases and J lost 4, with 10 bases in between. The CDR3 totals 13 residues. Germline V gene lookup returns CDR1 LGHNT and CDR2 FRNRAP.

This clone was found once. The genes are TRBV7-3 and TRBJ2-2; D ambiguous. CDR3 length: 13 amino acids. Per the germline V gene, CDR1 is SGHTA and CDR2 is FQGTGA. Trimming removed 5 bases from V and 6 bases from J, with 10 bases in between. The CDR3 DNA reads TGTGCCAGCAGCCGCCAGAAGGCCGGGGAGCTGTTTTTT. It yields the protein CASSRQKAGELFF.

The chain carries TRBV5-1 and TRBJ2-5; 8 bases fit TRBD1. This CDR3 is 15 amino acids long. Germline V lookup: CDR1 SGHRS, CDR2 YFSETQ. V lost 4 bases and J lost 4; bases outside the gene matches: 9. In DNA, the CDR3 is TGCGCCAGCAGCCCCTCGGGACAGGAAGCAGAGACCCAGTACTTC. Translation gives CASSPSGQEAETQYF. Full variable domain (missing parts from reference TRBV5-1 and TRBJ2-5): KAGVTQTPRYLIKTRGQQVTLSCSPISGHRSVSWYQQTPGQGLQFLFEYFSETQRNKGNFPGRFSGRQFSNSRSEMNVSTLELGDSALYLCASSPSGQEAETQYFGPGTRLLVL.

The chain joins TRBV5-1 to TRBJ2-1, with D perhaps TRBD2 (7 bases). The V end lost 7 bases, the J end lost 0 bases, and 14 bases lay between the germline ends. The CDR3 contains 15 residues. Germline values: CDR1 SGHRS, CDR2 YFSETQ. The CDR3 region is CASLRGGNSYNEQFF. The CDR3 nucleotides are TGCGCCAGCCTGAGGGGGGGAAACTCCTACAATGAGCAGTTCTTC.

The J gene is TRBJ2-1, the V gene TRBV4-2; TRBD1 matches 10 bases. The CDR3 is made up of 16 amino acids. Germline CDR1 is LGHNA and CDR2 is YNFKEQ. J was trimmed by 2 bases and V by 4 bases; bases with no gene match: 5. The CDR3 DNA follows: TGTGCCAGCAGCCGGGAGGGACAGGGGCCCTACAATGAGCAGTTCTTC. This translates into CASSREGQGPYNEQFF.

The chain links TRBV29-1 to TRBJ2-3; D possibly corresponds to TRBD2 (6 bases). The V end lost 6 bases, the J end lost 0 bases, and 19 bases lay between the germline ends. CDR3 length equals 16 residues. The V gene's germline CDR1 is SQVTM and CDR2 ANQGSEA. This CDR3 is CSVGGRSITSTDTQYF. Here the CDR3 DNA reads TGCAGCGTAGGAGGGCGATCCATAACTAGCACAGATACGCAGTATTTT.

The rearrangement links TRBV11-2 to TRBJ2-1; D may be TRBD2 (5 bases). Germline CDR1 SGHAT, CDR2 FQNNGV. The V and J ends lost 8 bases and 4 bases respectively, with 15 bases between them. CDR3 length: 14 residues. CDR3 sequence reads: CASSRGEQYNEQFF. CDR3 nucleotides: TGTGCCAGCTCTCGGGGAGAGCAATACAATGAGCAGTTCTTC.

The V and J genes are TRBV6-7 and TRBJ2-7, with D possibly matching TRBD1 (6 bases). TRBV6-7 is an open reading frame whose function is uncertain. The CDR3 has 9 amino acids. The CDR3 DNA is TGTGACAGGGCACACGAGCAGTACTTC. Protein: CDRAHEQYF.

The CDR3 spells CSVEGLLVTEAFF. The DNA for the CDR3 is TGCAGCGTTGAGGGGCTTCTGGTAACTGAAGCTTTCTTT. This sequence joins TRBV29-1 and TRBJ1-1; weak D call: TRBD1 (5 bases). The CDR3 length is 13 residues. Germline V gene sequence: CDR1 SQVTM, CDR2 ANQGSEA. Deletions cut 3 bases from V and 5 bases from J, with 13 bases between. The whole variable domain, filled in from reference TRBV29-1 and TRBJ1-1, reads SAVISQKPSRDICQRGTSLTIQCQVDSQVTMMFWYRQQPGQSLTLIATANQGSEATYESGFVIDKFPISRPNLTFSTLTVSNMSPEDSSIYLCSVEGLLVTEAFFGQGTRLTVV.

V usage is TRBV6-5 and J usage is TRBJ1-2; TRBD1 matches at 7 bases. CDR3 length equals 16 residues. In germline, CDR1 is MNHEY, CDR2 SVGAGI. Unmatched junction bases numbered 8, after V lost 4 bases and J lost 0 bases. The CDR3 protein is CASSSGQALANYGYTF. CDR3 in DNA: TGTGCCAGCAGTTCCGGACAGGCGCTAGCTAACTATGGCTACACCTTC.

V gene TRBV6-1 combines with J gene TRBJ2-5, with D possibly being TRBD2 (5 bases). This CDR3 is built from 11 residues. Germline V lookup: CDR1 MNHNS, CDR2 SASEGT. V gave up 4 bases and J gave up 7 bases, with 7 bases separating them. The CDR3 sequence is CASSGSGTQYF. The CDR3 DNA reads TGTGCCAGCAGTGGAAGCGGGACCCAGTACTTC.

The V gene is TRBV7-8, the J gene TRBJ2-1; 8 bases line up with TRBD1. The CDR3 runs 16 residues. Germline loops: CDR1 SGHVS, CDR2 FQNEAQ. J gave up 8 bases and V 1 base, and 10 bases lay outside the gene matches. In DNA form, the CDR3 reads TGTGCCAGCAGCTTAGTCGGAACAGGGGGGATGCATGAGCAGTTCTTC. It encodes CASSLVGTGGMHEQFF.

For this clone: Other nucleotide sequences from this sample produce the same CDR3. This chain joins TRBV28 and TRBJ2-2; D call uncertain. Germline loops: CDR1 MDHEN, CDR2 SYDVKM. The CDR3 contains 12 residues. With 6 bases removed from V and 5 bases from J, the gap between germline ends came to 7 bases. CDR3 bases: TGTGCCAGCAGCCCCTATACCGGGGAGCTGTTTTTT. Translating it yields CASSPYTGELFF.

Worth noting for this clone: Other nucleotide sequences from this sample produce the same CDR3. The V gene is TRBV5-1, the J gene TRBJ2-7; D gene uncertain. Germline-derived CDR1 and CDR2 are SGHRS and YFSETQ. The CDR3 loop spans 13 amino acids. Trimming removed 0 bases from V and 3 bases from J, with 7 bases in between. CDR3 amino acids: CASSLGAGYEQYF. For the CDR3, the DNA is TGCGCCAGCAGCTTGGGAGCAGGCTACGAGCAGTACTTC.

The genes are TRBV7-8 and TRBJ2-3; possibly TRBD1 for D (6 bases). V lost 5 bases and J 2 bases, leaving 17 bases between the germline ends. This CDR3 spans 16 amino acids. Germline V gene sequence: CDR1 SGHVS, CDR2 FQNEAQ. For the CDR3, the DNA is TGTGCCAGCAGCCCTCTTGGGGGCCTCGCCACAGATACGCAGTATTTT. This sequence encodes CASSPLGGLATDTQYF.

The V and J genes are TRBV10-1 and TRBJ2-7, with TRBD1 matching over 8 bases. The germline CDR1 and CDR2 sequences are WNHNN and SYGVQD (reference sequence). This CDR3 region has 15 residues. V lost 4 bases to trimming and J lost 3 bases; unmatched junction nucleotides: 8. Here the CDR3 reads CASSARTGPLYEQYF. The CDR3 coding sequence is TGCGCCAGCAGTGCCCGGACAGGGCCCCTCTACGAGCAGTACTTC.

This chain links TRBV14 with TRBJ2-7; D may be TRBD1 (5 bases). The V gene's germline CDR1 is SGHDN and CDR2 FVKESK. With 5 bases removed from V and 3 bases from J, the gap between germline ends came to 11 bases. CDR3 length: 13 amino acids. Written as DNA, the CDR3 is TGTGCCAGCAGCGGACAAGCCGGCTACGAGCAGTACTTC. Protein product: CASSGQAGYEQYF.

This clone was recorded only once. The chain is built from TRBV28 and TRBJ2-7; 9 nucleotides align to TRBD2. CDR3 length: 15 residues. Trimming at V came to 5 bases and at J to 5 bases, leaving 10 bases not matched to a gene. The V gene's germline CDR1 is MDHEN and CDR2 SYDVKM. The CDR3 loop is CASSRAREGSHEQYF. The CDR3, as DNA: TGTGCCAGCAGTAGGGCGCGGGAGGGTAGCCACGAGCAGTACTTC.